This T cell receptor beta chain was captured by sequencing in a study of patients and donors after allogeneic stem cell transplantation. CDR1 is SQVTM and CDR2 is ANQGSEA in the germline V gene. The V gene end was trimmed by 5 bases and the J gene end by 5 bases; junction bases not matched to a gene: 8. CDR3 length: 14 amino acids. MiXCR, applied by TCRdb to the RT-PCR reads, yields one record per CDR3 protein. The sample carries over 350,000 distinct CDR3 sequences, 16% recorded once. Sequencing was performed on blood, either unsorted or a sorted T cell fraction (not recorded which). The rearrangement links TRBV29-1 to TRBJ2-5; 10 nucleotides match TRBD1. The TCR was taken from a human donor who was either an allogeneic HSCT recipient or a stem cell or donor lymphocyte infusion donor (not recorded which). It is not recorded whose cells these are; they may come from a transplant donor. CDR3 nucleotides: TGCAGCGTTCGACAGGGGGCTGGAGCGGAGACCCAGTACTTC. It codes for CSVRQGAGAETQYF. The entire variable domain, with the rest obtained from reference TRBV29-1 and TRBJ2-5, is as follows: SAVISQKPSRDICQRGTSLTIQCQVDSQVTMMFWYRQQPGQSLTLIATANQGSEATYESGFVIDKFPISRPNLTFSTLTVSNMSPEDSSIYLCSVRQGAGAETQYFGPGTRLLVL.